The 5 T cell receptor beta chains listed next were all sequenced from one sample in a study of T cell changes during pregnancy in multiple sclerosis. Clones were sequenced by immunoSEQ multiplex PCR, and TCRdb holds only the in-frame ones, with some missing. This sample has some 70,000 clones, with approximately 92% found just once. The material sequenced was peripheral blood, taken in the second trimester of pregnancy. The receptors here all came from a female donor in good health, enrolled as a control in a pregnancy study.

The J gene is TRBJ2-2, the V gene TRBV5-1; D may be TRBD2 (6 bases). This CDR3 has 16 amino acids. Trimming removed 4 bases at V and 0 bases at J, with 13 bases between. The germline V gene encodes CDR1 SGHRS and CDR2 YFSETQ. The CDR3 DNA sequence: TGCGCCAGCAGCCCGGGAGACTACTCGAACACCGGGGAGCTGTTTTTT. Translation: CASSPGDYSNTGELFF.

The CDR3 nucleotides read TGTGCCAGCCTCTCCAGGGTCCTGAATTCACCCCTCCACTTT. It translates to CASLSRVLNSPLHF. The chain recombines TRBV19 with TRBJ1-6; D may be TRBD1 (5 bases). CDR1 and CDR2 (germline): LNHDA, SQIVND (reference sequence). This CDR3 contains 14 residues. V lost 9 bases, J lost 7 bases, and 16 bases lay in between.

The rearrangement uses TRBV19 and TRBJ1-2; D is uncertain. Germline assignment: CDR1 LNHDA and CDR2 SQIVND (reference sequence). Trimming shortened V by 5 bases and J by 8 bases, and 21 bases separated the two germline ends. This CDR3 spans 15 amino acids. CDR3 DNA sequence: TGTGCCAGTAGTCCAAGAGAGGGAGAGACCCACGGCTACACCTTC. This translates into CASSPREGETHGYTF.

V gene TRBV5-5 combines with J gene TRBJ1-6; D remains ambiguous. This CDR3 region has 13 residues. From germline, CDR1 is SGHKS and CDR2 YYEKEE (reference sequence). V lost 6 bases to trimming and J lost 12 bases, with 16 bases between them. The CDR3 sequence is CASNIPPGLPLHF. The CDR3 coding sequence is TGTGCCAGCAACATACCCCCGGGGTTACCCCTCCACTTT.

The chain employs TRBV14 and TRBJ1-2; the D gene is possibly TRBD1 (6 bases). Trimming shortened V by 1 base and J by 1 base, and 10 bases separated the two germline ends. CDR1 and CDR2 (germline): SGHDN, FVKESK. The CDR3 length is 15 residues. The CDR3 sequence is CASSQVPDSNYGYTF. CDR3 DNA: TGTGCCAGCAGCCAAGTCCCGGACAGTAACTATGGCTACACCTTC.